This record concerns one T cell receptor beta chain sequence. A much larger clonotype is one base distant, so this may be a read error. This specimen belongs to a study of early T cells in non-severe SARS-CoV-2 infection. TCRdb reprocessed the 5' RACE reads with MiXCR, giving one entry per CDR3 protein. The data contain 55,000 or so distinct CDR3 sequences, under 7.5% of them seen just once; the ten biggest clones take up roughly 4%. The CDR3 has 10 amino acids. Germline CDR1 is SGHAT and CDR2 is FQNNGV. Material: whole blood. The sequence was obtained from an adult who was a healthcare worker with PCR-confirmed SARS-CoV-2 infection or an uninfected control (not recorded which). V is TRBV11-2 and J is TRBJ2-7; D not certain. The CDR3: CTSSHYEQYF. The CDR3, as DNA: TGTACCAGCAGCCACTACGAGCAGTACTTC.